This T cell receptor beta chain was identified in a study of OX40 agonist ivuxolimab in advanced cancers. At the level of the study: Dose-escalation patients were diagnosed with hepatocellular carcinoma, melanoma, renal cell cancer or head and neck cancer. Patients achieving partial responses numbered three: one hepatocellular carcinoma case and two cutaneous melanoma cases. Findings of the study overall: Dosing at 0.1 to 3.0 mg/kg was accompanied by clonal expansion of CD4+ and CD8+ blood T cells by week 6.

About this clone itself: Its antigen remains unknown.

Germline CDR1 SNHLY, CDR2 FYNNEI. V was trimmed by 3 bases and J by 2 bases, leaving 7 bases between them. This CDR3 has 13 amino acids. Profiling relied on immunoSEQ multiplex PCR, and the TCRdb table lists in-frame clones only, not all of them. The sample yields approximately 28,000 clones, over 75% seen once. The J gene is TRBJ1-2, the V gene TRBV2; perhaps TRBD1 as D (6 bases). The source was CD4+ or CD8+ T cells sorted from blood, collected in a trial of the OX40 agonist ivuxolimab. The TCR sequence derives from an adult with an advanced solid tumor such as melanoma, head and neck, liver or kidney cancer. The DNA for the CDR3 is TGTGCCAGCAGTGACAGGGGAAACTATGGCTACACCTTC. It specifies CASSDRGNYGYTF.